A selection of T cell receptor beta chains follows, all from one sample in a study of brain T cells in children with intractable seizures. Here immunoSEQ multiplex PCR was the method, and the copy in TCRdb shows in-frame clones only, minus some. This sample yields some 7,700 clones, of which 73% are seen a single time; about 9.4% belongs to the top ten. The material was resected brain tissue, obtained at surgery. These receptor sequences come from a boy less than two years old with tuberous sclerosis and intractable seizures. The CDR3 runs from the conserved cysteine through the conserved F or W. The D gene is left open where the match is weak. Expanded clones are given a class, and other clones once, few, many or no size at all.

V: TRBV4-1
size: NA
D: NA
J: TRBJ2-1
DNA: TGCGCCAGCAGCCAAGAAGGGATGCGGTACTCCTACAATGAGCAGTTCTTC
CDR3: CASSQEGMRYSYNEQFF

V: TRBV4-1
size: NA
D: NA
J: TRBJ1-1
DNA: TGCGCCAGCAGCCAAGACCCACCAGGCTGGGACACTGAAGCTTTCTTT
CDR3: CASSQDPPGWDTEAFF

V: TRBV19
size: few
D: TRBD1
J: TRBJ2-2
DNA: TGTGCCAGTAGTTTTATGGGACAGGGGGCTGGGGCCGGGGAGCTGTTTTTT
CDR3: CASSFMGQGAGAGELFF

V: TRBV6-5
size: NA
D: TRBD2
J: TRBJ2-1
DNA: TGTGCCATCCTACGGACTAGCGGGGGGGGAGTAGAGCAGTTCTTC
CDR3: CAILRTSGGGVEQFF

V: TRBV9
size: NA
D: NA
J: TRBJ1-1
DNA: TGTGCCAGCAGCGATCCAATCTTCTCCGGGGGAACGACGGACACTGAAGCTTTCTTT
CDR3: CASSDPIFSGGTTDTEAFF

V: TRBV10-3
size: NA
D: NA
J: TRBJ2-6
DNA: TGTGCCATCAGTGATCCCGGGGCCGGGGCCAACGTCCTGACTTTC
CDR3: CAISDPGAGANVLTF

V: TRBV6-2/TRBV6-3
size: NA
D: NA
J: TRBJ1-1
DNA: TGTGCCAGCAGTACGGACTCAGCTACTGAAGCTTTCTTT
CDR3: CASSTDSATEAFF

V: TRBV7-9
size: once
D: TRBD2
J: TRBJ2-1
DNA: TGTGCCAGCAGCTCAGTACGGCTAGCGGCCGACAATGAGCAGTTCTTC
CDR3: CASSSVRLAADNEQFF

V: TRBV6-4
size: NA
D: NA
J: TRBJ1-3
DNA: TGTGCCAGCAGTGACTCGAAATCTTGGTTGGACGCGCTCTCTGGAAACACCATATATTTT
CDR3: CASSDSKSWLDALSGNTIYF

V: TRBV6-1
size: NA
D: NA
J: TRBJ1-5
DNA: TGTGCCAGCAGTGAAGTATGGGGGCGCAATCAGCCCCAGCATTTT
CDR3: CASSEVWGRNQPQHF

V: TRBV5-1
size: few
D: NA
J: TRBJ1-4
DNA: TGCGCCAGCAGACTCGGATCGGGGGAGACTGAAAAACTGTTTTTT
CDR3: CASRLGSGETEKLFF

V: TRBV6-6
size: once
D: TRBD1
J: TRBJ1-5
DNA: TGTGCCAGCAGTTACTCGGGACAGGGAAGTCAGCCCCAGCATTTT
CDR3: CASSYSGQGSQPQHF

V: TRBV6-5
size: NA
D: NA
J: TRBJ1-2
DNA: TGTGCCAGCAGGACACAGCATGGCTACACCTTC
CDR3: CASRTQHGYTF

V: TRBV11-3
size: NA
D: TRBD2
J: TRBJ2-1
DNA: TGTGCCAGCAGCCCCCGACTAGCGGGAGGGTCCTACAATGAGCAGTTCTTC
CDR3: CASSPRLAGGSYNEQFF

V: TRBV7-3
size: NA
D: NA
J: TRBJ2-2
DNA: TGTGCCAGCAGCTTAACGACTAACACCGGGGAGCTGTTTTTT
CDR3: CASSLTTNTGELFF